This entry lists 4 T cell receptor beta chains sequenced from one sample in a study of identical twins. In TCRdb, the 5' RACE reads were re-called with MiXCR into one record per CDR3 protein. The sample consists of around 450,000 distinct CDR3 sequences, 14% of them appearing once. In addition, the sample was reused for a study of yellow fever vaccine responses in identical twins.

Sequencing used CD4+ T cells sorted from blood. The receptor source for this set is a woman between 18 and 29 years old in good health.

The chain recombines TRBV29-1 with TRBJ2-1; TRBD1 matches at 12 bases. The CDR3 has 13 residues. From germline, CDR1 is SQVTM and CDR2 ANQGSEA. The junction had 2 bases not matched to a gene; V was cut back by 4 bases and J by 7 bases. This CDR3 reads CSVGGQGANEQFF. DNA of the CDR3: TGCAGCGTTGGGGGACAGGGGGCGAATGAGCAGTTCTTC.

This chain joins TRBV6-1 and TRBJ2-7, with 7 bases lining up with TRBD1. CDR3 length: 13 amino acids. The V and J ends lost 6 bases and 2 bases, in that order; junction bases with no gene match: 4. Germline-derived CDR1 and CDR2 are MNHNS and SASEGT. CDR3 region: CASRTGQTYEQYF. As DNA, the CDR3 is TGTGCCAGCAGAACGGGACAGACCTACGAGCAGTACTTC.

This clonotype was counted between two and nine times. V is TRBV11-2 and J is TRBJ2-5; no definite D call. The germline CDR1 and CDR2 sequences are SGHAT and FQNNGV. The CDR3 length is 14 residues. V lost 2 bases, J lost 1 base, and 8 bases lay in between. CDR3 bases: TGTGCCAGCAGCTTACGGCCTCTCCAAGAGACCCAGTACTTC. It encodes CASSLRPLQETQYF. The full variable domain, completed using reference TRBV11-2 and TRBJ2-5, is EAGVAQSPRYKIIEKRQSVAFWCNPISGHATLYWYQQILGQGPKLLIQFQNNGVVDDSQLPKDRFSAERLKGVDSTLKIQPAKLEDSAVYLCASSLRPLQETQYFGPGTRLLVL.

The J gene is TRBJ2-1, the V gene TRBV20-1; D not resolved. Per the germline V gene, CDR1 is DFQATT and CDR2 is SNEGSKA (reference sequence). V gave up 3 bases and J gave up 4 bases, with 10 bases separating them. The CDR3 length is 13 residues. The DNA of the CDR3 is TGCAGTGCTAGGATCGTGGGGTACAATGAGCAGTTCTTC. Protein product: CSARIVGYNEQFF.